This T cell receptor beta chain was captured by sequencing in a study of graft-versus-host responses after intestinal transplantation (dated by TCRdb to about 2021). Notes on the research overall: Recipients received multivisceral, liver-intestinal, or isolated intestinal transplants. Of the 20 to 25 intestinal transplant recipients enrolled in the cohort, one of whom was a retransplant, a few patients without pretransplant specimens were excluded. To identify alloreactive clones, pre-transplant mixed lymphocyte reaction products were sequenced and compared with unstimulated pre-transplant donor and recipient T cells. Rather than going through the commercial service, samples from a few later patients were sequenced in-house on an Illumina MiSeq and processed with MiXCR. Donor T cell macrochimerism was defined as a peak of at least 4% donor T cells among recipient peripheral blood mononuclear cells. All recipients received anti-thymocyte globulin induction followed by maintenance tacrolimus and steroids for 3 to 4 years. After intestinal transplantation, graft-versus-host and host-versus-graft alloreactive T cell clones in the graft, circulation and bone marrow were tracked using bulk TCR-beta CDR3 sequencing. General findings and caveats noted by the study authors: GvH clones turned up in recipient bone marrow, with some appearing earlier in ileal mucosa or blood, a pattern consistent with an intestinal mucosal origin. The relatively low number and heterogeneity of intestinal transplant patients limited the conclusions. Early after transplant, declines in HvG clones were associated with peak levels of circulating GvH clones. High GvH to HvG T cell clonal ratios were observed in the allografts of patients with donor T cell macrochimerism.

Reading the germline V gene gives CDR1 ENHRY and CDR2 SYGVKD. Trimming at the junction amounts to 3 bases on V and 6 bases on J, and the germline ends lie 11 bases apart. The CDR3 measures 13 amino acids from cysteine to phenylalanine. The CDR3 DNA has 39 bases and is translated from base 1. Preparation of the library involved the immunoSEQ multiplex PCR assay. For most patients, genomic DNA was isolated with the Qiagen DNeasy Blood and Tissue Kit and shipped frozen to Adaptive Biotechnologies for TCR sequencing. Adaptive Biotechnologies carried out high-throughput TCR-beta CDR3 sequencing of genomic DNA for most patients. Regarding the original processing steps: Adaptive's ImmunoSEQ software supplied the TCR sequencing data for 15 to 20 patients, while MiXCR and VDJtools were used to process a few other patients. CD4 versus CD8 sorting errors were corrected by removing sequences found in both subsets at a frequency ratio below 5:1. Because the origin of CDR3 nucleotide sequences shared between donor and recipient could not be assigned, those sequences were removed. To count as alloreactive, a clone needed at least 2-fold expansion over unstimulated cells and a minimum CFSE-low frequency of 0.002% (template counts) or 0.001% (read counts). A clone was considered mappable if detected in the sequenced pre-transplant spleen, lymph node, or MLR CFSE-low populations of the donor or recipient. The cumulative frequency of alloreactive clones was calculated as a percentage of all sequences, weighted by copy number. TCRdb obtained this table from immuneACCESS and retained in-frame rearrangements with V and J assigned. These tables miss some clones; where compared with another copy, unresolved V genes account for less than half of the shortfall, and the remainder is unexplained. Clonal size and the V and J genes are those of that table, whereas D and trimming came from the DNA. The sample contains approximately 110,000 clones, approximately 94% of them found a single time. In total, the top ten clones hold about 0.25% of the sample.

With respect to this clone: Its cognate antigen has yet to be identified. Base qualities are not recorded, but no much larger clone differs from it by a single base.

Reading the label with the study, this specimen's time point is: cells obtained before transplantation from donor or recipient. CD3+CD4+ and CD3+CD8+ populations were FACS-sorted from unstimulated pre-transplant donor and recipient cells taken from spleen or lymph nodes. The specimen was unstimulated CD4+ T cells sorted from spleen or lymph node cells, collected before transplant. The chain uses TRBV10-3 and TRBJ1-2; the D segment cannot be called with confidence. The receptor was derived from a human donor who was the organ donor for an intestinal transplant. The nucleotides read TGTGCCATCAGTGATGAGGGAGTGCATGGCTACACCTTC. Its protein product is CAISDEGVHGYTF.